What follows are 9 T cell receptor beta chains derived from one specimen sequenced in a study of OX40 agonist ivuxolimab in advanced cancers. Sequencing used immunoSEQ multiplex PCR; TCRdb keeps in-frame clones, though not all of them. The table lists around 76,000 clones, about 89% of them singletons. The source was CD4+ or CD8+ T cells sorted from blood, collected in a trial of the OX40 agonist ivuxolimab. These receptors originate from an adult with an advanced solid tumor such as melanoma, head and neck, liver or kidney cancer.

This clone was detected a few times. This chain connects TRBV6-5 to TRBJ2-1, with TRBD2 as a possible D gene (6 bases). V gave up 5 bases and J gave up 9 bases, with 20 bases separating them. Germline V gene data show CDR1 as MNHEY and CDR2 as SVGAGI. CDR3 length: 15 residues. The CDR3 here is CASSQGTSGDTEQFF. CDR3 DNA: TGTGCCAGCAGTCAAGGGACTTCGGGGGATACTGAGCAGTTCTTC.

V usage is TRBV9 and J usage is TRBJ2-1, with TRBD2 identical over 15 bases. V gave up 3 bases and J gave up 8 bases; unmatched junction bases: 9. The germline gives CDR1 SGDLS, CDR2 YYNGEE. The CDR3 totals 17 residues. The CDR3 DNA reads TGTGCCAGCAGCGGCGGACTAGCGGGAGGGTTAGTGGATGAGCAGTTCTTC. This codes for CASSGGLAGGLVDEQFF.

The CDR3 loop reads CASSLWRLAGGTDTQYF. For the CDR3, the DNA is TGTGCCAGCAGTTTATGGAGGCTAGCGGGAGGGACAGATACGCAGTATTTT. The chain is built from TRBV28 and TRBJ2-3; 12 bases line up with TRBD2. The junction had 4 bases not matched to a gene; V was cut back by 0 bases and J by 3 bases. The germline CDR1 and CDR2 sequences are MDHEN and SYDVKM. CDR3 length equals 17 residues.

The J gene is TRBJ1-3, the V gene TRBV7-9; D ambiguous. With 4 bases removed from V and 0 bases from J, the gap between germline ends came to 7 bases. This CDR3 spans 14 amino acids. The germline gives CDR1 SEHNR, CDR2 FQNEAQ (reference sequence). The CDR3 DNA is TGTGCCAGCAGCTGGGGTCGCTCTGGAAACACCATATATTTT. Amino acids: CASSWGRSGNTIYF.

The chain has TRBV5-6 and TRBJ1-2, with D hard to call. There are 13 residues in the CDR3. Trimming took off 2 bases at V and 6 bases at J, with 11 bases between the two ends. Germline loops: CDR1 SGHDT, CDR2 YYEEEE. CDR3 sequence reads: CASSFGLRDGYTF. CDR3 bases: TGTGCCAGCAGCTTTGGTCTGCGGGATGGCTACACCTTC.

The chain recombines TRBV11-2 with TRBJ2-1, with a weak D call TRBD2 (6 bases). In germline, CDR1 is SGHAT, CDR2 FQNNGV. The CDR3 runs to 14 residues. Trimming shortened V by 4 bases and J by 6 bases, and 13 bases separated the two germline ends. CDR3 region: CASSSSKGLNEQFF. CDR3 in DNA: TGTGCCAGCAGCTCATCTAAGGGACTCAATGAGCAGTTCTTC.

This chain connects TRBV6-1 to TRBJ2-1, with 9 bases matching TRBD2. V dropped 8 bases and J dropped 8; count of bases not matched to a gene: 10. CDR3 size: 14 residues. Germline assignment: CDR1 MNHNS and CDR2 SASEGT. The CDR3 is CASRAAGGIHEQFF. CDR3 in DNA: TGTGCCAGCCGGGCAGCGGGAGGAATTCATGAGCAGTTCTTC.

This chain links TRBV10-1 with TRBJ2-7; a possible D gene is TRBD1 (5 bases). Looked up from germline, CDR1 is WNHNN and CDR2 is SYGVQD (reference sequence). The CDR3 is 13 amino acids. Trimming removed 7 bases from V and 0 bases from J, with 10 bases in between. The CDR3 reads CASTSDTSYEQYF. The CDR3 DNA is TGCGCCAGCACCTCGGACACCTCCTACGAGCAGTACTTC.

V is TRBV2 and J is TRBJ2-2; tentative D call: TRBD2 (5 bases). Germline V CDR1 and CDR2: SNHLY, FYNNEI. The V end lost 5 bases, the J end lost 5 bases, and 12 bases lay between the germline ends. The CDR3 spans 14 residues. The CDR3 DNA follows: TGTGCCAGCAGTTACGAGCGCGGGACCGGGGAGCTGTTTTTT. It is translated as CASSYERGTGELFF.